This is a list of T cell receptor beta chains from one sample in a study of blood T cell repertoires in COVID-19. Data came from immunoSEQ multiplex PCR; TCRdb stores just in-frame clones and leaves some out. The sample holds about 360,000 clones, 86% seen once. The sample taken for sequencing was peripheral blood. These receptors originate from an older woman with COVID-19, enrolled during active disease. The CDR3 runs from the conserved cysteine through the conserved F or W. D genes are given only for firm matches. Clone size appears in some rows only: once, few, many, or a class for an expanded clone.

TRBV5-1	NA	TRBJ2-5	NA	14	CASRQGTTQETQYF	TGCGCCAGCAGGCAGGGGACTACCCAAGAGACCCAGTACTTC
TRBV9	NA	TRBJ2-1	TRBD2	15	CASSGTSGGFYEQFF	TGTGCCAGCAGCGGTACTAGCGGGGGTTTCTATGAGCAGTTCTTC
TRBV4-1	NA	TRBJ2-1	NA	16	CASSQVMGSSYNEQFF	TGCGCCAGCAGCCAAGTAATGGGGAGCTCCTACAATGAGCAGTTCTTC
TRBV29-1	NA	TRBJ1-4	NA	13	CSVDLGQSEKLFF	TGCAGCGTTGACCTCGGACAGAGTGAAAAACTGTTTTTT
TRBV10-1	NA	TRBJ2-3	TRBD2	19	CASSESSGGVPGRTDTQYF	TGCGCCAGCAGTGAAAGCTCGGGGGGGGTCCCGGGGCGCACAGATACGCAGTATTTT
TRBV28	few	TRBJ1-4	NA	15	CASSLLGGGNEKLFF	TGTGCCAGCAGTCTCCTCGGAGGCGGTAATGAAAAACTGTTTTTT
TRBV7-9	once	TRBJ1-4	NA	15	CASSLGQITNEKLFF	TGTGCCAGCAGCTTAGGACAGATAACTAATGAAAAACTGTTTTTT
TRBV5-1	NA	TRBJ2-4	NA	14	CASSLGWTGDIQYF	TGCGCCAGCAGCTTAGGGTGGACTGGGGACATTCAGTACTTC
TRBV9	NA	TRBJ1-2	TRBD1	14	CASSATGGSYGYTF	TGTGCCAGCAGCGCGACAGGGGGCAGCTATGGCTACACCTTC
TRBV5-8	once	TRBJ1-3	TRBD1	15	CASSRQGQTGNTIYF	TGTGCCAGCAGCCGACAGGGGCAGACTGGAAACACCATATATTTT
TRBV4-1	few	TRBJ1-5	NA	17	CASSQDRLGQGNQPQHF	TGCGCCAGCAGCCAAGATCGCTTGGGGCAGGGTAATCAGCCCCAGCATTTT
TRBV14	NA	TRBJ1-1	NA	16	CASSFLRQTGNTEAFF	TGTGCCAGCAGCTTTCTTCGACAGACAGGTAACACTGAAGCTTTCTTT
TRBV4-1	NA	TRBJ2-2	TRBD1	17	CASSQDRTGSDTGELFF	TGCGCCAGCAGCCAAGATCGGACAGGGTCCGACACCGGGGAGCTGTTTTTT
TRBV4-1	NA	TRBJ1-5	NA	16	CASSQVQLYSNQPQHF	TGCGCCAGCAGCCAAGTCCAACTGTATAGCAATCAGCCCCAGCATTTT
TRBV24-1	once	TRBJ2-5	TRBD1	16	CATSAGGTGGKETQYF	TGTGCCACCAGTGCGGGTGGGACAGGGGGCAAGGAGACCCAGTACTTC
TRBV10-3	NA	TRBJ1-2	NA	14	CAISRQTANYGYTF	TGTGCCATCAGTCGTCAGACAGCTAACTATGGCTACACCTTC
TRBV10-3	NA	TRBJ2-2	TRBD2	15	CAISGESGGGGELFF	TGTGCCATCAGTGGGGAAAGCGGGGGTGGCGGGGAGCTGTTTTTT
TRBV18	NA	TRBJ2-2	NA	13	CASLAPNTGELFF	TGTGCCAGCTTAGCGCCGAACACCGGGGAGCTGTTTTTT
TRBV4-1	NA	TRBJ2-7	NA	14	CASSPRRGPYEQYF	TGCGCCAGCAGCCCCCGAAGGGGTCCCTACGAGCAGTACTTC
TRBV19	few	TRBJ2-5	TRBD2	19	CASSIKPTSGETYQETQYF	TGTGCCAGTAGTATTAAGCCGACTAGCGGGGAAACGTACCAAGAGACCCAGTACTTC
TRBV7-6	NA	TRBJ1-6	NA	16	CASSPSRGGRNSPLHF	TGTGCCAGCAGCCCCTCCCGGGGAGGGCGTAATTCACCCCTCCACTTT
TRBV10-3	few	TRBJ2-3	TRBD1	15	CAITPGQGGGDTQYF	TGTGCCATCACTCCAGGACAGGGGGGAGGAGATACGCAGTATTTT
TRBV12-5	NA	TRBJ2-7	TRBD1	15	CASGAGTGGVYEQYF	TGTGCTAGTGGAGCCGGGACAGGGGGAGTCTACGAGCAGTACTTC
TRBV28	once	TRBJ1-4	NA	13	CASRTGPNEKLFF	TGTGCCAGCAGGACAGGTCCCAATGAAAAACTGTTTTTT
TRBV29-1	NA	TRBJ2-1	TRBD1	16	CSVDLLTGGTYNEQFF	TGCAGCGTTGACCTACTGACAGGGGGCACCTACAATGAGCAGTTCTTC
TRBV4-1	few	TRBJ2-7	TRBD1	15	CASSQQSTGAYEQYF	TGCGCCAGCAGCCAACAATCCACAGGGGCCTACGAGCAGTACTTC
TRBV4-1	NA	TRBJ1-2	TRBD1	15	CASSPRQGSNYGYTF	TGCGCCAGCAGCCCACGACAGGGTTCTAACTATGGCTACACCTTC
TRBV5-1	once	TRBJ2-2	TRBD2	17	CASSSGLAGGLTGELFF	TGCGCCAGCAGCTCCGGACTAGCGGGGGGCCTGACCGGGGAGCTGTTTTTT
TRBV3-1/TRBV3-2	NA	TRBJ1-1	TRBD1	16	CASSPLTGAPNTEAFF	TGTGCCAGCAGCCCCCTGACAGGGGCACCGAACACTGAAGCTTTCTTT
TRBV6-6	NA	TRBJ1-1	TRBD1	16	CASTIGQGARDTEAFF	TGTGCCAGCACAATCGGACAGGGGGCGAGGGACACTGAAGCTTTCTTT
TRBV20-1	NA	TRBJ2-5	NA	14	CSASRGSPGETQYF	TGCAGTGCAAGTCGGGGGAGTCCGGGCGAGACCCAGTACTTC
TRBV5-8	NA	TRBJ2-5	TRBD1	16	CASSLGDRGRRETQYF	TGTGCCAGCAGCTTAGGGGACAGGGGGCGTCGAGAGACCCAGTACTTC
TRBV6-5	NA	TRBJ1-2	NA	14	CASSYSDSYYGYTF	TGTGCCAGCAGTTACTCGGACAGCTACTATGGCTACACCTTC
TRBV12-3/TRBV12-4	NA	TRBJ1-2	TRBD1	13	CASSTGGSYGYTF	TGTGCCAGCAGCACAGGGGGCAGTTATGGCTACACCTTC
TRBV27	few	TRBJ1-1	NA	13	CASSLSGYTEAFF	TGTGCCAGCAGTTTGTCCGGGTACACTGAAGCTTTCTTT
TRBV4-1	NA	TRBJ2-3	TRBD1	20	CASSQVGGQGAPFNTDTQYF	TGCGCCAGCAGCCAAGTTGGAGGACAGGGGGCCCCTTTCAACACAGATACGCAGTATTTT
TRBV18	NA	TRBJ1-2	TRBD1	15	CASSLDRADHYGYTF	TGTGCCAGCTCACTCGACAGGGCGGACCATTATGGCTACACCTTC
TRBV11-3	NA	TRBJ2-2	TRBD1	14	CASSSRGRGGELFF	TGTGCCAGCAGCTCTAGGGGGCGCGGAGGGGAGCTGTTTTTT
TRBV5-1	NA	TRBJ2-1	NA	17	CASSTWEVSSNYNEQFF	TGCGCCAGCAGCACCTGGGAGGTGTCTAGCAACTACAATGAGCAGTTCTTC
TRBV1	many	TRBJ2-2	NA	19	CTSSQDPTSGGACTGELFF	TGCACCAGCAGCCAGGATCCGACTAGCGGGGGGGCGTGCACCGGGGAGCTGTTTTTT
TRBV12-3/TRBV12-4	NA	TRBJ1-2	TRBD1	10	CASSEDRGGF	TGTGCCAGCAGTGAGGACAGGGGAGGCTTC
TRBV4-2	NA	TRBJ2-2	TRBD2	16	CASSQDLGLDTGELFF	TGTGCCAGCAGCCAAGATCTGGGACTAGACACCGGGGAGCTGTTTTTT
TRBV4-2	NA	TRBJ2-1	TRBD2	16	CASSPGLAGDYNEQFF	TGTGCCAGCAGCCCAGGGCTAGCGGGGGACTACAATGAGCAGTTCTTC
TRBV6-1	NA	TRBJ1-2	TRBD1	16	CASSEGSPGTGYGYTF	TGTGCCAGCAGTGAAGGTAGCCCCGGGACAGGTTATGGCTACACCTTC